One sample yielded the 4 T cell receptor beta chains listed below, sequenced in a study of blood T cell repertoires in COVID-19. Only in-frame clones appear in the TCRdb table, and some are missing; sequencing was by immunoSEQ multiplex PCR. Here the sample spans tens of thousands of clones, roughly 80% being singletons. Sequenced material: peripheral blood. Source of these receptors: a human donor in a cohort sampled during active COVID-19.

The DNA for the CDR3 is TGTGCCAGCAGCCCCTCGGGGAGGGTGGACACTGAAGCTTTCTTT. It yields the protein CASSPSGRVDTEAFF. The rearrangement uses TRBV7-3 and TRBJ1-1; D gene ambiguous. V was trimmed by 5 bases and J by 3 bases, leaving 16 bases between them. This CDR3 comprises 15 residues. Germline V gene lookup returns CDR1 SGHTA and CDR2 FQGTGA.

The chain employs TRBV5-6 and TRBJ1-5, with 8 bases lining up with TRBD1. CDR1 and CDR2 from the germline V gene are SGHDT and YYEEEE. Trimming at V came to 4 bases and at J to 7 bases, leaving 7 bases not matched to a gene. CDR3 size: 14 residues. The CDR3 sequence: CASSRTGSGQPQHF. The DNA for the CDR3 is TGTGCCAGCAGCCGGACAGGGTCAGGACAGCCCCAGCATTTT.

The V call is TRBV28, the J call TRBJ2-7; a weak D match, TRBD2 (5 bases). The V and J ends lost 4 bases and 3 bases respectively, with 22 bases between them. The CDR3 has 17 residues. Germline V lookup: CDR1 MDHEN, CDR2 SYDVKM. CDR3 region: CASSSAKGSGILYEQYF. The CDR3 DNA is TGTGCCAGCAGTTCGGCTAAAGGGTCGGGAATCCTCTACGAGCAGTACTTC.

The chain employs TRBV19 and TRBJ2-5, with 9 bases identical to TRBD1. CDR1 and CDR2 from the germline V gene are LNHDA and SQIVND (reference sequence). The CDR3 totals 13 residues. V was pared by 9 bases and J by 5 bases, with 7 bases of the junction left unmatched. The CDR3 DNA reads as TGTGCCAGCAATACAGGGGGCATTGAGACCCAGTACTTC. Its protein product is CASNTGGIETQYF.